This entry describes one TCR beta chain. The target antigen is unknown. The PCR employed 60 Vbeta primers together with 13 Jbeta primers. In the original processing: A later analysis counted approximately 88 million unique TCR beta chains, 9.5 million to 13 million shared. Here immunoSEQ multiplex PCR was the method, and the copy in TCRdb shows in-frame clones only, minus some. V, J and clone size are taken as reported in that table, and D and trimming were inferred from the DNA itself. Here the sample spans more than 130,000 clones, around 77% being singletons. This entry is derived from a study of cytomegalovirus exposure and HLA in healthy donors. General study points: TCR beta sequences reportedly predicted the HLA-A and HLA-B alleles of most subjects accurately. On later analysis, the bulk of CMV-associated TCR beta chains appeared to be HLA-restricted.

The V end lost 2 bases, the J end lost 5 bases, and 14 bases lay between the germline ends. The germline gives CDR1 SGHTS, CDR2 YDEGEE. The CDR3 has 15 residues. The gene calls are TRBV5-8 and TRBJ1-5; tentatively, D is TRBD1 (5 bases). The sequence was obtained from a woman aged 50 to 60 in good health and CMV-seronegative. The sequenced sample was PBMCs. The CDR3 nucleotides read TGTGCCAGCAGCTTTGACCAGGGAAGAGATCAGCCCCAGCATTTT. Encoded protein: CASSFDQGRDQPQHF.